The rows below give T cell receptor beta chains drawn from one sample of a study of blood T cell repertoires in COVID-19. Using immunoSEQ multiplex PCR, the repertoire was profiled, and TCRdb retains in-frame clones only, with some absent. The sample records about 180,000 clones, around 83% being singletons. The sequenced sample consisted of PBMCs or T cells enriched from blood (not recorded which). The receptors were sampled from a man aged 45-60 years who had recovered from COVID-19. CDR3s include the opening cysteine and the closing phenylalanine or tryptophan. The order of the fields is D gene, clone size, V gene, J gene, CDR3 DNA, CDR3 protein. The D gene is left open where the match is weak. A clone size is listed for some rows: how often the clone was seen (once, few, many), or a class if it is expanded.

>TRBD2|few|TRBV6-1|TRBJ2-1
TGTGCCAGCAGTGAGGCGGGGGGGTCAATGTATGAGCAGTTCTTC
CASSEAGGSMYEQFF
>.|once|TRBV7-3|TRBJ2-7
TGTGCCAGCAGCTTAATCCACCGACAGGGACTTTACGAGCAGTACTTC
CASSLIHRQGLYEQYF
>.|.|TRBV7-9|TRBJ1-1
TGTGCCAGCAGCACTTGGACAGAGAACACTGAAGCTTTCTTT
CASSTWTENTEAFF
>.|.|TRBV29-1|TRBJ1-1
TGCAGCTACGACAGGAACACTGAAGCTTTCTTT
CSYDRNTEAFF
>.|.|TRBV25-1|TRBJ1-3
TGTGCCAGCAGTGAGACTAACACCATATATTTT
CASSETNTIYF
>TRBD1|.|TRBV25-1|TRBJ2-1
TGTGCCAGCAGTGAATATAGAGGGACAGGGGTCGAGCAGTTCTTC
CASSEYRGTGVEQFF
>.|.|TRBV6-5|TRBJ1-2
TGTGCCAGCAGTCCGGGACACCTCTATGGCTACACCTTC
CASSPGHLYGYTF
>.|.|TRBV19|TRBJ2-2
TGTGCCAGTAGACTTCGGGGAACCGGGGAGCTGTTTTTT
CASRLRGTGELFF
>TRBD2|.|TRBV3-1/TRBV3-2|TRBJ2-5
TGTGCCAGCAGCCCCGTAAAAGCGGGGCCCGAGACCCAGTACTTC
CASSPVKAGPETQYF
>.|.|TRBV28|TRBJ2-6
TGTGCCAGCAGTTTCGGTGGGCATGGGGCCAACGTCCTGACTTTC
CASSFGGHGANVLTF
>TRBD1|.|TRBV5-5|TRBJ1-4
TGTGCCAGCAGCCTTAGGACAGGGGGCCTGGCTAATGAAAAACTGTTTTTT
CASSLRTGGLANEKLFF
>.|.|TRBV15|TRBJ1-2
TGTGCCACCAGCAGAGATCCCCCCCGAGGTGGCTACACCTTC
CATSRDPPRGGYTF
>TRBD1|.|TRBV9|TRBJ1-5
TGTGCCAGCAGCGTGGGGACAGGACTTAGCAATCAGCCCCAGCATTTT
CASSVGTGLSNQPQHF
>.|.|TRBV18|TRBJ2-1
TGTGCCAGCTCATCCCAAACAGGCTACAATGAGCAGTTCTTC
CASSSQTGYNEQFF
>TRBD1|.|TRBV30|TRBJ1-4
TGTGCCTGGAGACCCAGGGGGGCCGCCAATGAAAAACTGTTTTTT
CAWRPRGAANEKLFF
>.|.|TRBV30|TRBJ1-2
TGTGCCTGGAGTCGTTCAGCGGTAGTCCATGGCTACACCTTC
CAWSRSAVVHGYTF
>TRBD1|.|TRBV13|TRBJ2-7
TGTGCCAGCAGCTTACGGACAGGGGCCCTCTACGAGCAGTACTTC
CASSLRTGALYEQYF
>.|few|TRBV9|TRBJ1-3
TGTGCCAGCAGCACCCTTGACACCAGAAACACCATATATTTT
CASSTLDTRNTIYF
>TRBD1|.|TRBV15|TRBJ1-2
TGTGCCACCAGCAGAGGGGGACAGGGGGCGCCTGGCTACACCTTC
CATSRGGQGAPGYTF
>TRBD1|once|TRBV7-9|TRBJ2-7
TGTGCCATTTCAGGGACAGGCGGCAACTCCTACGAGCAGTACTTC
CAISGTGGNSYEQYF
>.|.|TRBV24-1|TRBJ2-7
TGTGCCACCAGTGATTCTGACACCTACCTCGGGCAGTACTTC
CATSDSDTYLGQYF
>.|.|TRBV6-5|TRBJ2-5
TGTGCCAGCGAAAGAGACAGGCAAGAGACCCAGTACTTC
CASERDRQETQYF
>.|.|TRBV24-1|TRBJ2-2
TGTGCCACCAGTGATTTGGGGACATTCAACACCGGGGAGCTGTTTTTT
CATSDLGTFNTGELFF
>TRBD1|.|TRBV13|TRBJ1-6
TGTGCCAGCAGCTTAGAGACAGGGATTAATTCACCCCTCCACTTT
CASSLETGINSPLHF
>.|.|TRBV30|TRBJ1-2
TGTGCCTGGGCTCGGGTCATGGATGGCTACACCTTC
CAWARVMDGYTF
>.|once|TRBV3-1/TRBV3-2|TRBJ1-1
TGTGCCAGCAGCCGGGGGGAGAACACTGAAGCTTTCTTT
CASSRGENTEAFF
>TRBD1|.|TRBV6-5|TRBJ1-1
TGTGCCAGCAGTTGGGGACAGGGCGTTAACACTGAAGCTTTCTTT
CASSWGQGVNTEAFF